These T cell receptor beta chains were read from a single sample in a study of blood T cell repertoires in COVID-19. Generated by immunoSEQ multiplex PCR, the TCRdb table keeps only in-frame clones and is missing some. The sample carries 390,000 or so clones, nearly 90% recorded once. The specimen was peripheral blood. The origin of the receptors is a young man with active or convalescent COVID-19. Both conserved end residues are part of each CDR3. The order of the fields is clone size, D gene, J gene, V gene, CDR3 DNA, CDR3 protein. The D gene is left open where the match is weak. Size is omitted from some rows. Given values are once, few, many or a class for expanded clones.

clone size: .
D gene: .
J gene: TRBJ1-1
V gene: TRBV6-5
CDR3 DNA: TGTGCCAGCAGGCACTCCGAGGCTGAAGCTTTCTTT
CDR3 protein: CASRHSEAEAFF

clone size: .
D gene: TRBD2
J gene: TRBJ2-1
V gene: TRBV7-3
CDR3 DNA: TGTGCCAGCAGCCCGGCCCCCGCGGGAGGGTCCTACAATGAGCAGTTCTTC
CDR3 protein: CASSPAPAGGSYNEQFF

clone size: .
D gene: .
J gene: TRBJ1-1
V gene: TRBV7-9
CDR3 DNA: TGTGCCAGCAGCTCACGGGGCAGGGGAGGGACTGAAGCTTTCTTT
CDR3 protein: CASSSRGRGGTEAFF

clone size: once
D gene: .
J gene: TRBJ2-3
V gene: TRBV6-2/TRBV6-3
CDR3 DNA: TGTGCCAGCAGTTACTCGATCGCGGGTACGCAGTATTTT
CDR3 protein: CASSYSIAGTQYF

clone size: .
D gene: .
J gene: TRBJ2-1
V gene: TRBV5-4
CDR3 DNA: TGTGCCAGCAGCTTGGGAGACAGTGAGCAGTTCTTC
CDR3 protein: CASSLGDSEQFF

clone size: .
D gene: .
J gene: TRBJ1-5
V gene: TRBV5-5
CDR3 DNA: TGTGCCAGCAGCGAGGGACAATTAAATCAGCCCCAGCATTTT
CDR3 protein: CASSEGQLNQPQHF

clone size: .
D gene: TRBD1
J gene: TRBJ1-5
V gene: TRBV4-2
CDR3 DNA: TGTGCCAGCAGCCAAGATATCACAGGGGGCGATCAGCCCCAGCATTTT
CDR3 protein: CASSQDITGGDQPQHF

clone size: .
D gene: TRBD1
J gene: TRBJ1-1
V gene: TRBV5-1
CDR3 DNA: TGCGCCAGCAGCCTACTACAGGGGAGCACTGAAGCTTTCTTT
CDR3 protein: CASSLLQGSTEAFF

clone size: few
D gene: .
J gene: TRBJ1-6
V gene: TRBV28
CDR3 DNA: TGTGCCAGCAGTTTTGGCAGGGTATATTCACCCCTCCACTTT
CDR3 protein: CASSFGRVYSPLHF

clone size: .
D gene: TRBD1
J gene: TRBJ1-5
V gene: TRBV29-1
CDR3 DNA: TGCAGCGTTGTTTTTATAGGGGGCGGTAGCAATCAGCCCCAGCATTTT
CDR3 protein: CSVVFIGGGSNQPQHF

clone size: .
D gene: .
J gene: TRBJ2-1
V gene: TRBV6-2/TRBV6-3
CDR3 DNA: TGTGCCAGCAGCTGGAGTAATGATGAGCAGTTCTTC
CDR3 protein: CASSWSNDEQFF

clone size: .
D gene: TRBD2
J gene: TRBJ2-1
V gene: TRBV7-3
CDR3 DNA: TGTGCCAGCAGCTTACTAGCGGGAGGTGGCAATGAGCAGTTCTTC
CDR3 protein: CASSLLAGGGNEQFF

clone size: .
D gene: TRBD1
J gene: TRBJ1-1
V gene: TRBV6-5
CDR3 DNA: TGTGCCAGCAGGACGGACAGGCGTGGACTAGAAGCTTTCTTT
CDR3 protein: CASRTDRRGLEAFF

clone size: .
D gene: .
J gene: TRBJ1-3
V gene: TRBV28
CDR3 DNA: TGTGCCAGCAGCTTAACAGGGATCGTAGGAAACACCATATATTTT
CDR3 protein: CASSLTGIVGNTIYF

clone size: .
D gene: TRBD2
J gene: TRBJ2-1
V gene: TRBV5-4
CDR3 DNA: TGTGCCAGCAGCTTGGTGGGACTAGGCTACAATGAGCAGTTCTTC
CDR3 protein: CASSLVGLGYNEQFF

clone size: .
D gene: TRBD1
J gene: TRBJ2-1
V gene: TRBV3-1/TRBV3-2
CDR3 DNA: TGTGCCAGCAGCGGGACAGGGGGTTCGTATGAGCAGTTCTTC
CDR3 protein: CASSGTGGSYEQFF

clone size: .
D gene: .
J gene: TRBJ2-1
V gene: TRBV28
CDR3 DNA: TGTGCCAGCAGTTCGGGTATCAGGGCGTGGAATGAGCAGTTCTTC
CDR3 protein: CASSSGIRAWNEQFF

clone size: .
D gene: TRBD1
J gene: TRBJ2-7
V gene: TRBV7-3
CDR3 DNA: TGTGCCAGCAGGGTGACAGGGAGCTCCTACGAGCAGTACTTC
CDR3 protein: CASRVTGSSYEQYF

clone size: .
D gene: .
J gene: TRBJ2-7
V gene: TRBV14
CDR3 DNA: TGTGCCAGCAGCCAAGACGGGGGAGGCTACGAGCAGTACTTC
CDR3 protein: CASSQDGGGYEQYF

clone size: .
D gene: TRBD2
J gene: TRBJ2-7
V gene: TRBV20-1
CDR3 DNA: TGCAGTGCTAGTGGAGTTACCGGGACTAGCGGGACGCCTCGCTCCTACGAGCAGTACTTC
CDR3 protein: CSASGVTGTSGTPRSYEQYF

clone size: .
D gene: TRBD2
J gene: TRBJ2-3
V gene: TRBV5-1
CDR3 DNA: TGCGCCAGCAGCCGAGGACTAGCGGGGGCGGGGACAGATACGCAGTATTTT
CDR3 protein: CASSRGLAGAGTDTQYF

clone size: .
D gene: .
J gene: TRBJ1-5
V gene: TRBV5-5
CDR3 DNA: TGTGCCAGCAGCTTGGCAGGGGATCAGCCCCAGCATTTT
CDR3 protein: CASSLAGDQPQHF

clone size: few
D gene: .
J gene: TRBJ2-1
V gene: TRBV4-2
CDR3 DNA: TGTGCCAGCAGCCAAGGAGGAACGGGAGCCAGCTCCTACAATGAGCAGTTCTTC
CDR3 protein: CASSQGGTGASSYNEQFF

clone size: .
D gene: TRBD2
J gene: TRBJ2-5
V gene: TRBV19
CDR3 DNA: TGTGCCAGTAGTTGGCGGGGGATCCCCCAAGAGACCCAGTACTTC
CDR3 protein: CASSWRGIPQETQYF

clone size: .
D gene: .
J gene: TRBJ2-1
V gene: TRBV28
CDR3 DNA: TGTGCCAGCAGGGAACAGGGAGATGAGCAGTTCTTC
CDR3 protein: CASREQGDEQFF

clone size: .
D gene: TRBD2
J gene: TRBJ2-2
V gene: TRBV7-6
CDR3 DNA: TGTGCCAGCAGCTCGAGCGGGGGGGTTCGAACCGGGGAGCTGTTTTTT
CDR3 protein: CASSSSGGVRTGELFF

clone size: .
D gene: .
J gene: TRBJ2-3
V gene: TRBV19
CDR3 DNA: TGTGCCAGTAGTATACGACACAGAGGCACAGATACGCAGTATTTT
CDR3 protein: CASSIRHRGTDTQYF

clone size: .
D gene: TRBD1
J gene: TRBJ2-3
V gene: TRBV25-1
CDR3 DNA: TGTGCCAGCTCCGGGACAGGGGGCGGTGATACGCAGTATTTT
CDR3 protein: CASSGTGGGDTQYF

clone size: .
D gene: TRBD2
J gene: TRBJ2-3
V gene: TRBV15
CDR3 DNA: TGTGCCACCAGCTTTGGACTAGCGGGCACAGATACGCAGTATTTT
CDR3 protein: CATSFGLAGTDTQYF

clone size: .
D gene: .
J gene: TRBJ2-5
V gene: TRBV6-1
CDR3 DNA: TGTGCCAGCAGTGCCTCCGGGACTCGCTTGGGGGAGACCCAGTACTTC
CDR3 protein: CASSASGTRLGETQYF

clone size: .
D gene: .
J gene: TRBJ2-4
V gene: TRBV29-1
CDR3 DNA: TGCAGCGGGAGGGGGCTGGAAGCCAAAAACATTCAGTACTTC
CDR3 protein: CSGRGLEAKNIQYF

clone size: .
D gene: TRBD1
J gene: TRBJ2-2
V gene: TRBV14
CDR3 DNA: TGTGCCAGCAGCAATGCGCCAGGGGGTAACACCGGGGAGCTGTTTTTT
CDR3 protein: CASSNAPGGNTGELFF

clone size: few
D gene: TRBD1
J gene: TRBJ2-7
V gene: TRBV27
CDR3 DNA: TGTGCCAGCAGTTTATCTTGGGCAACCGGGACAGGGCTAAACGAGCAGTACTTC
CDR3 protein: CASSLSWATGTGLNEQYF

clone size: .
D gene: .
J gene: TRBJ2-5
V gene: TRBV24-1
CDR3 DNA: TGTGCCACCAGTGACTCAGGGTTGCAAGAGACCCAGTACTTC
CDR3 protein: CATSDSGLQETQYF

clone size: .
D gene: .
J gene: TRBJ2-7
V gene: TRBV7-9
CDR3 DNA: TGTGCCAGCACCCCGGGGGAGCGAGGACACGAGCAGTACTTC
CDR3 protein: CASTPGERGHEQYF

clone size: .
D gene: .
J gene: TRBJ2-7
V gene: TRBV27
CDR3 DNA: TGTGCCAGCAGTTTATCGGTGGGAGCAGGTTACGAGCAGTACTTC
CDR3 protein: CASSLSVGAGYEQYF

clone size: .
D gene: .
J gene: TRBJ1-4
V gene: TRBV5-1
CDR3 DNA: TGCGCCAGCAGCCGGACAAATCCAACTAATGAAAAACTGTTTTTT
CDR3 protein: CASSRTNPTNEKLFF

clone size: .
D gene: .
J gene: TRBJ2-1
V gene: TRBV7-9
CDR3 DNA: TGTGCCACCACCCTAGGCGACAATGAGCAGTTCTTC
CDR3 protein: CATTLGDNEQFF

clone size: .
D gene: .
J gene: TRBJ1-6
V gene: TRBV14
CDR3 DNA: TGTGCCAGCAGCCAAGATTCCCAGGGTGGGTCACCCCTCCACTTT
CDR3 protein: CASSQDSQGGSPLHF

clone size: .
D gene: TRBD1
J gene: TRBJ2-7
V gene: TRBV28
CDR3 DNA: TGTGCCAGCAGTGGGACAGGGAACTCCTACGAGCAGTACTTC
CDR3 protein: CASSGTGNSYEQYF

clone size: .
D gene: .
J gene: TRBJ2-7
V gene: TRBV7-2
CDR3 DNA: TGTGCCAGCAGCTTGATCGGGAGCTCCTACGAGCAGTACTTC
CDR3 protein: CASSLIGSSYEQYF

clone size: .
D gene: TRBD2
J gene: TRBJ2-5
V gene: TRBV2
CDR3 DNA: TGTGCCAGCATGCGACTAGCGGGGGGAGAGACCCAGTACTTC
CDR3 protein: CASMRLAGGETQYF

clone size: once
D gene: .
J gene: TRBJ2-6
V gene: TRBV6-5
CDR3 DNA: TGTGCCTTAGCCATCTCTGGGGCCAACGTGCTGACTTTC
CDR3 protein: CALAISGANVLTF

clone size: .
D gene: .
J gene: TRBJ2-7
V gene: TRBV3-1/TRBV3-2
CDR3 DNA: TGTGCCAGCAGCCAAGTTTGGGGGGGGCCTGTGTACGAGCAGTACTTC
CDR3 protein: CASSQVWGGPVYEQYF

clone size: .
D gene: .
J gene: TRBJ1-4
V gene: TRBV29-1
CDR3 DNA: TGCAGCGTAGCGGTGGGGGGAGGTGCAAAACTGTTTTTT
CDR3 protein: CSVAVGGGAKLFF

clone size: .
D gene: TRBD1
J gene: TRBJ1-5
V gene: TRBV19
CDR3 DNA: TGTGCCAGTAGTCCGGGACAGGGGGCTGGCAATCAGCCCCAGCATTTT
CDR3 protein: CASSPGQGAGNQPQHF

clone size: .
D gene: .
J gene: TRBJ2-6
V gene: TRBV5-1
CDR3 DNA: TGCGCCAGCAGCTTGGGCTCTGGGGCCAACGTGCTGACTTTC
CDR3 protein: CASSLGSGANVLTF

clone size: once
D gene: .
J gene: TRBJ1-5
V gene: TRBV6-6
CDR3 DNA: TGTGCCAGCAGTTACTTGGGGACTCCTCAGCCCCAGCATTTT
CDR3 protein: CASSYLGTPQPQHF

clone size: once
D gene: TRBD2
J gene: TRBJ2-1
V gene: TRBV20-1
CDR3 DNA: TGCAGTGCTAGTTCGGGGGGGCTTAATGAGCAGTTCTTC
CDR3 protein: CSASSGGLNEQFF

clone size: .
D gene: .
J gene: TRBJ1-2
V gene: TRBV5-6
CDR3 DNA: TGTGCCAGCAGCTTGGAAATGGACAGAACTAACTATGGCTACACCTTC
CDR3 protein: CASSLEMDRTNYGYTF

clone size: .
D gene: .
J gene: TRBJ1-5
V gene: TRBV10-3
CDR3 DNA: TGTGCCATCAGTGAAGGTAGAGGTGTGGATCAGCCCCAGCATTTT
CDR3 protein: CAISEGRGVDQPQHF

clone size: once
D gene: TRBD1
J gene: TRBJ1-5
V gene: TRBV19
CDR3 DNA: TGTGCCAGTAGTATTTCCGTTGTTCGTGGGACAGGGTTCGCCAATCAGCCCCAGCATTTT
CDR3 protein: CASSISVVRGTGFANQPQHF

clone size: .
D gene: TRBD2
J gene: TRBJ2-1
V gene: TRBV18
CDR3 DNA: TGTGCCAGCTCACGCGACCATAGGGGACTAGCAGAGTACAATGAGCAGTTCTTC
CDR3 protein: CASSRDHRGLAEYNEQFF

clone size: .
D gene: .
J gene: TRBJ1-2
V gene: TRBV7-9
CDR3 DNA: TGTGCCAGCAGCTTGACAGTAGATAACTATGGCTACACCTTC
CDR3 protein: CASSLTVDNYGYTF

clone size: .
D gene: .
J gene: TRBJ2-7
V gene: TRBV28
CDR3 DNA: TGTGCCAGCAGTTTCACCTGGGGCGTGGGGTACGAGCAGTACTTC
CDR3 protein: CASSFTWGVGYEQYF

clone size: few
D gene: .
J gene: TRBJ2-7
V gene: TRBV3-1/TRBV3-2
CDR3 DNA: TGTGCCAGCAGCCCTAGTGAAAACCGGGACAAGAGCTCCTACGAGCAGTACTTC
CDR3 protein: CASSPSENRDKSSYEQYF

clone size: .
D gene: .
J gene: TRBJ2-3
V gene: TRBV28
CDR3 DNA: TGTGCCAGCAGTCCCTCCCTCCTTAGTTCAGATACGCAGTATTTT
CDR3 protein: CASSPSLLSSDTQYF

clone size: .
D gene: TRBD1
J gene: TRBJ1-1
V gene: TRBV7-9
CDR3 DNA: TGTGCCAGCAGCGATACCCGACAGGGGACGAACACTGAAGCTTTCTTT
CDR3 protein: CASSDTRQGTNTEAFF

clone size: .
D gene: .
J gene: TRBJ1-1
V gene: TRBV30
CDR3 DNA: TGTGCCTGGAGTGTCGGGGTGACGAACACTGAAGCTTTCTTT
CDR3 protein: CAWSVGVTNTEAFF